These 9 T cell receptor beta chains originate from one sample sequenced in a study of blood T cells in healthy people across ages. PCR was performed a second time for about 7 to 11 cycles using a sample-barcoded 5' primer and a J-beta primer mix. TCRdb called the 5' RACE reads again in MiXCR, with one record for every CDR3 protein. The sample comprises about 800,000 distinct CDR3 sequences, just under 25% of which are singletons, and more than 3% rests with the top ten. These records were also assigned to another study, of T cells of mothers and their children.

The sample consisted of blood. These TCRs come from a boy between 10 and 17 years old in good health.

This clonotype occurred once. The chain combines TRBV9 with TRBJ1-2; D remains unclear. The V gene's germline CDR1 is SGDLS and CDR2 YYNGEE. This CDR3 region has 13 residues. The ends were cut back, 6 bases at V and 3 bases at J, with 12 bases in the middle. The CDR3 nucleotides read TGTGCCAGCACCGAACGCATGGACTATGGCTACACCTTC. Protein product: CASTERMDYGYTF.

The CDR3, as DNA: TGCAGTGCTACCAGGACTAGCGGGGGCGATACGCAGTATTTT. It yields the protein CSATRTSGGDTQYF. The rearrangement joins TRBV20-1 to TRBJ2-3, with 13 bases fitting TRBD2. The J segment lost 6 bases and the V segment lost 4 bases, leaving 4 bases of the junction unmatched. This CDR3 contains 14 residues. Per germline, CDR1 DFQATT and CDR2 SNEGSKA (reference sequence).

This clonotype was counted only a few times. The chain links TRBV4-3 to TRBJ2-7; D not resolved. V was pared by 0 bases and J by 2 bases, with 11 bases between. The CDR3 totals 15 residues. From germline, CDR1 is LGHNA and CDR2 YSLEER. The CDR3 DNA is TGCGCCAGCAGCCAAGATTCATCCGGAACCTACGAGCAGTACTTC. As protein: CASSQDSSGTYEQYF.

This clonotype came up a few times. V gene TRBV19 combines with J gene TRBJ2-5, with a tentative D call TRBD2 (5 bases). Matching the DNA end better, TRBJ2-1 makes the J call doubtful. This CDR3 has 15 residues. Germline CDR1 LNHDA, CDR2 SQIVND (reference sequence). The CDR3 sequence: CASSIGWPATGEQFF. The CDR3 nucleotides read TGTGCCAGTAGTATAGGTTGGCCAGCCACGGGGGAGCAGTTCTTC.

This clonotype was picked up a small number of times. The gene calls are TRBV20-1 and TRBJ2-5; possibly TRBD1 or TRBD2 for D (6 bases each). The CDR3 is 17 amino acids. CDR1 and CDR2 (germline): DFQATT, SNEGSKA (reference sequence). Trimming removed 0 bases from V and 7 bases from J, with 24 bases in between. In nucleotides, the CDR3 is TGCAGTGCTAGAGATAGGGGGGCCAGCCGGCGCATGGGGACCCAGTACTTC. It encodes CSARDRGASRRMGTQYF.

This clonotype was counted only a few times. The V and J genes are TRBV29-1 and TRBJ1-2, with D possibly being TRBD1 (5 bases). The CDR3 covers 14 residues. The ends were cut back, 7 bases at V and 6 bases at J, with 21 bases in the middle. Germline CDR1 is SQVTM and CDR2 is ANQGSEA. The CDR3 reads CSDLFGGESDGYTF. The DNA of the CDR3 is TGCAGCGACCTGTTCGGGGGAGAATCGGATGGCTACACCTTC. The full variable domain, in which reference TRBV29-1 and TRBJ1-2 provide the parts outside the CDR3, is SAVISQKPSRDICQRGTSLTIQCQVDSQVTMMFWYRQQPGQSLTLIATANQGSEATYESGFVIDKFPISRPNLTFSTLTVSNMSPEDSSIYLCSDLFGGESDGYTFGSGTRLTVV.

The genes are TRBV7-9 and TRBJ2-7; D unclear. This CDR3 has 14 amino acids. Germline CDR1 SEHNR, CDR2 FQNEAQ (reference sequence). The V gene lost 1 base and the J gene lost 1 base, with 8 bases spanning the gap. In DNA, the CDR3 is TGTGCCAGCAGCTTAGGGTGGGAATCCTACGAGCAGTACTTC. Translated: CASSLGWESYEQYF.

The table lists this clonotype with a few counts. The chain links TRBV27 to TRBJ2-7; unclear D gene. The germline V gene encodes CDR1 MNHEY and CDR2 SMNVEV (reference sequence). The length of the CDR3 is 13 residues. Trimming removed 8 bases at V and 3 bases at J, with 14 bases between. The CDR3 is CASSGPPFYEQYF. The CDR3 coding sequence is TGTGCCAGCTCCGGACCCCCCTTCTACGAGCAGTACTTC.

This rearrangement joins TRBV6-6 to TRBJ1-4, with D hard to call. This CDR3 comprises 12 residues. The V end was cut by 0 bases, the J end by 6 bases, with 2 bases between. Germline CDR1 MNHNY, CDR2 SVGAGI (reference sequence). CDR3 sequence (DNA): TGTGCCAGCAGTTACTCATATGAAAAACTGTTTTTT. Translated: CASSYSYEKLFF.